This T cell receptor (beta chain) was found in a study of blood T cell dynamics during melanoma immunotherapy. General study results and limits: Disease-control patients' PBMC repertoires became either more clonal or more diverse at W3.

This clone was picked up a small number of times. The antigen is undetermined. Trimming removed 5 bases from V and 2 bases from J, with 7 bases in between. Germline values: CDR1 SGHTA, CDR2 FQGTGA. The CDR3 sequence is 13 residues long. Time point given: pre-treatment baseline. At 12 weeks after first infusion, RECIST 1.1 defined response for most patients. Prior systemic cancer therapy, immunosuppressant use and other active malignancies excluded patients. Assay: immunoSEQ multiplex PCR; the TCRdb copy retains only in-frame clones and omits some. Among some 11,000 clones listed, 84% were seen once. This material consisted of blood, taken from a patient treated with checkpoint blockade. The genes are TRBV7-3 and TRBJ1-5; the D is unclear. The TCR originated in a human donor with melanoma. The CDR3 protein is CASSLQGNQPQHF. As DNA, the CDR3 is TGTGCCAGCAGCCTTCAAGGCAATCAGCCCCAGCATTTT.